The 6 T cell receptor beta chains below come from one sample, sequenced in a study of blood T cell repertoires in COVID-19. Profiling relied on immunoSEQ multiplex PCR, and the TCRdb table lists in-frame clones only, not all of them. The table has fewer than 350,000 clones, around 88% seen once. Sequencing was carried out using peripheral blood. The receptors shown here come from a man aged 40-49 years with acute or convalescent COVID-19.

In regard to this clone: The junction and the germline gene differ at one end; a read error may be behind it. The J gene is TRBJ2-1, the V gene TRBV6-2 or TRBV6-3, with TRBD1 identical over 9 bases. From germline, CDR1 is MNHEY and CDR2 SVGEGT. This CDR3 spans 11 amino acids. CDR3 protein: CASSLGQGMVF. The CDR3, as DNA: TGTGCCAGCAGCCTAGGACAGGGGATGGTCTTC.

The gene calls are TRBV21-1 and TRBJ2-4; whether TRBD1, the table's D call, matches the DNA was not checked. TRBV21-1 is given as a pseudogene. The CDR3 is 16 residues long. CDR3 residues: CASRPFTRETANIQYF. CDR3 nucleotides: TGTGCCAGCAGACCTTTTACCAGGGAAACGGCCAACATTCAGTACTTC.

This clone was detected only once. The genes are TRBV11-2 and TRBJ2-1; D gene ambiguous. The CDR3 length is 14 residues. V was pared by 0 bases and J by 4 bases, with 7 bases between. CDR1 is SGHAT and CDR2 is FQNNGV in the germline V gene. The CDR3 here is CASSLDGGYNEQFF. CDR3 in DNA: TGTGCCAGCAGCTTAGATGGCGGATACAATGAGCAGTTCTTC. Filled out from reference TRBV11-2 and TRBJ2-1, the complete variable domain reads EAGVAQSPRYKIIEKRQSVAFWCNPISGHATLYWYQQILGQGPKLLIQFQNNGVVDDSQLPKDRFSAERLKGVDSTLKIQPAKLEDSAVYLCASSLDGGYNEQFFGPGTRLTVL.

V and J are TRBV21-1 and TRBJ2-6; the DNA was not compared with TRBD1, the D call given in the table. TRBV21-1 is termed a pseudogene. This CDR3 comprises 18 residues. CDR3 DNA: TGTGCCAGTATATTCCGGGACAATCCCCCCTCTGGGGCCAACGTCCTGACTTTC. This encodes CASIFRDNPPSGANVLTF.

The rearrangement joins TRBV9 to TRBJ2-7, with 8 nucleotides matching TRBD2. Germline V gene lookup returns CDR1 SGDLS and CDR2 YYNGEE. The V segment lost 3 bases and the J segment 6 bases; nucleotides outside the gene matches: 8. The CDR3 sequence is 14 residues long. CDR3 region: CASSGSGGRPEQYF. CDR3 in DNA: TGTGCCAGCAGCGGGAGCGGGGGTCGACCCGAGCAGTACTTC.

The sample holds one count of this clone. This chain joins TRBV5-5 and TRBJ1-5; the match to TRBD1 covers 9 bases. CDR1 is SGHKS and CDR2 is YYEKEE in the germline V gene (reference sequence). The CDR3 runs to 15 residues. With V trimmed by 0 bases and J by 7 bases, 5 bases remained unmatched. CDR3 sequence: CASSLGGQGTQPQHF. CDR3 coding DNA: TGTGCCAGCAGCTTGGGGGGACAGGGAACGCAGCCCCAGCATTTT.